The 17 T cell receptor beta chains in this list originate from one sample, sequenced in a study of cytomegalovirus exposure and HLA in healthy donors. The PCR had 60 Vbeta and 13 Jbeta primers. Sequencing used immunoSEQ multiplex PCR; TCRdb keeps in-frame clones, though not all of them. The sample lists roughly 110,000 clones; around 80% were seen once. The sample was PBMCs. The source of these receptors is a woman between 50 and 59 years old in good health and CMV-seropositive.

The chain recombines TRBV4-1 with TRBJ1-6; 7 bases agree with TRBD1. Germline V lookup: CDR1 MGHRA, CDR2 YSYEKL. The CDR3 runs to 14 residues. The V and J ends lost 4 bases and 6 bases, in that order; junction bases with no gene match: 3. CDR3 in DNA: TGCGCCAGCAGCCCGGGACAGAGTAATTCACCCCTCCACTTT. Amino acid sequence: CASSPGQSNSPLHF.

The rearrangement links TRBV4-3 to TRBJ1-2; 9 bases fit TRBD1. V dropped 0 bases and J dropped 3; count of bases not matched to a gene: 8. This CDR3 has 17 amino acids. CDR1 is LGHNA, CDR2 YSLEER, per germline. For the CDR3, the DNA is TGCGCCAGCAGCCAAGACCTCAAACAGGGGGCGGACTATGGCTACACCTTC. It translates to CASSQDLKQGADYGYTF.

The chain uses TRBV12-2 and TRBJ2-2; the table's D call of TRBD1 was not tested on the DNA. TRBV12-2 is assigned pseudogene status. The CDR3 runs to 17 residues. CDR3 DNA: TGTGCAAGTCGCTCCCCATGGGAGCAGGGGGCAAACGGGGAGCTGTTTTTT. Its protein is CASRSPWEQGANGELFF.

The V call is TRBV6-6, the J call TRBJ1-1, with 7 bases fitting TRBD1. This CDR3 has 12 residues. CDR1 MNHNY and CDR2 SVGAGI come from the germline V gene (reference sequence). The J segment lost 5 bases and the V segment lost 7 bases, leaving 4 bases of the junction unmatched. CDR3 nucleotide sequence: TGTGCCAGCACGTTACAGGGGACTGAAGCTTTCTTT. Its translation: CASTLQGTEAFF.

V and J are TRBV28 and TRBJ1-2; D gene ambiguous. CDR1 is MDHEN and CDR2 is SYDVKM in the germline V gene. CDR3 length: 13 residues. The V gene lost 5 bases and the J gene lost 2 bases, with 9 bases spanning the gap. Here the CDR3 DNA reads TGTGCCAGCAGTGGCCCTTCCAACTATGGCTACACCTTC. It encodes CASSGPSNYGYTF.

This clone appeared a single time. The V and J genes are TRBV5-1 and TRBJ1-6, with D perhaps matching TRBD1 (6 bases). The CDR3 is 15 residues long. V lost 1 base to trimming and J lost 7 bases, with 12 bases between them. CDR1 and CDR2 from the germline V gene are SGHRS and YFSETQ. DNA for the CDR3: TGCGCCAGCAGCTTGAGCGACAGGACGAATTCACCCCTCCACTTT. This sequence encodes CASSLSDRTNSPLHF.

The rearrangement links TRBV7-2 to TRBJ1-3; D gene ambiguous. This CDR3 spans 15 amino acids. Trimming pared 5 bases from V and 0 bases from J, leaving 11 bases between. The germline CDR1 and CDR2 sequences are SGHTA and FQGNSA. The CDR3 reads CASSPDWLSGNTIYF. The CDR3 nucleotides are TGTGCCAGCAGCCCAGATTGGCTCTCTGGAAACACCATATATTTT.

V and J are TRBV6-6 and TRBJ2-5, with D perhaps TRBD2 (5 bases). The CDR3 has 15 residues. V gave up 0 bases and J gave up 5 bases, with 13 bases separating them. Looked up from germline, CDR1 is MNHNY and CDR2 is SVGAGI (reference sequence). The chain's CDR3 is CASSYSWASSETQYF. The CDR3 DNA is TGTGCCAGCAGTTACTCTTGGGCTAGCTCGGAGACCCAGTACTTC.

This chain uses TRBV16 with TRBJ2-1; D is perhaps TRBD2 (6 bases). V gave up 8 bases and J gave up 0 bases, with 14 bases separating them. The CDR3 runs 15 residues. Germline V CDR1 and CDR2: KGHSY, FQNENV. The CDR3 DNA reads TGTGCCAGCGACGAACGCGGGGACTCCTACAATGAGCAGTTCTTC. Its protein is CASDERGDSYNEQFF. The variable domain in full, with the rest retrieved from reference TRBV16 and TRBJ2-1, is GEEVAQTPKHLVRGEGQKAKLYCAPIKGHSYVFWYQQVLKNEFKFLISFQNENVFDETGMPKERFSAKCLPNSPCSLEIQATKLEDSAVYFCASDERGDSYNEQFFGPGTRLTVL.

This clone showed up just once. The chain carries TRBV30 and TRBJ2-5; D is perhaps TRBD1 (6 bases). This CDR3 has 13 residues. Trimming pared 2 bases from V and 3 bases from J, leaving 10 bases between. Germline assignment: CDR1 GTSNPN and CDR2 SVGIG (reference sequence). CDR3 loop: CAWSWTAEETQYF. In nucleotides, the CDR3 is TGTGCCTGGAGTTGGACAGCCGAAGAGACCCAGTACTTC. The full variable domain, its missing parts supplied by reference TRBV30 and TRBJ2-5, is SQTIHQWPATLVQPVGSPLSLECTVEGTSNPNLYWYRQAAGRGLQLLFYSVGIGQISSEVPQNLSASRPQDRQFILSSKKLLLSDSGFYLCAWSWTAEETQYFGPGTRLLVL.

The chain uses TRBV6-5 and TRBJ1-5; D not certain. V was trimmed by 5 bases and J by 0 bases, leaving 5 bases between them. CDR1 is MNHEY, CDR2 SVGAGI, per germline. This CDR3 is 13 amino acids long. CDR3 amino acids: CASSVASNQPQHF. CDR3 DNA sequence: TGTGCCAGCAGTGTGGCTAGCAATCAGCCCCAGCATTTT.

This clone was seen only once. V is TRBV19 and J is TRBJ1-5; 7 nucleotides line up with TRBD1. From germline, CDR1 is LNHDA and CDR2 SQIVND (reference sequence). This CDR3 region has 12 residues. V gave up 6 bases and J gave up 7 bases; unmatched junction bases: 3. CDR3 bases: TGTGCCAGTAGGAGGGACAGACAGCCCCAGCATTTT. Translating it yields CASRRDRQPQHF. The full variable domain, with the rest looked up from reference TRBV19 and TRBJ1-5, is DGGITQSPKYLFRKEGQNVTLSCEQNLNHDAMYWYRQDPGQGLRLIYYSQIVNDFQKGDIAEGYSVSREKKESFPLTVTSAQKNPTAFYLCASRRDRQPQHFGDGTRLSIL.

V is TRBV7-2 and J is TRBJ1-6; possibly TRBD1 for D (5 bases). The CDR3 is 16 residues long. V gave up 5 bases and J gave up 5 bases, with 16 bases separating them. CDR1 SGHTA and CDR2 FQGNSA come from the germline V gene. CDR3 sequence reads: CASSQSGGEDNSPLHF. CDR3 bases: TGTGCCAGCAGCCAGAGTGGGGGGGAAGATAATTCACCCCTCCACTTT.

The genes are TRBV5-1 and TRBJ2-2, with 9 bases lining up with TRBD2. CDR1 is SGHRS, CDR2 YFSETQ, per germline. V lost 0 bases and J lost 8; bases outside the gene matches: 8. CDR3 length: 16 amino acids. CDR3 sequence reads: CASSLDGGGASGELFF. CDR3 DNA sequence: TGCGCCAGCAGCTTGGATGGCGGGGGGGCTTCAGGGGAGCTGTTTTTT.

The chain carries TRBV9 and TRBJ2-5; TRBD2 matches 13 bases. V lost 3 bases and J lost 4; bases outside the gene matches: 0. CDR3 length: 14 residues. Germline lookup yields CDR1 SGDLS and CDR2 YYNGEE. The CDR3 DNA reads TGTGCCAGCAGCGGGACTAGCGGGGGAGAGACCCAGTACTTC. Translating gives CASSGTSGGETQYF. Combining the CDR3 with reference TRBV9 and TRBJ2-5 gives the whole variable domain DSGVTQTPKHLITATGQRVTLRCSPRSGDLSVYWYQQSLDQGLQFLIQYYNGEERAKGNILERFSAQQFPDLHSELNLSSLELGDSALYFCASSGTSGGETQYFGPGTRLLVL.

Only one count was recorded for this clone. The conserved closing phenylalanine or tryptophan is absent in this CDR3, likely reflecting a read error. The CDR3 loop reads CASSEIGVNSPLHL. The CDR3 bases are TGTGCCAGTAGTGAAATCGGGGTTAATTCACCCCTCCACCTT. The genes are TRBV19 and TRBJ1-6; no firm D call. CDR1 is LNHDA, CDR2 SQIVND, per germline (reference sequence). Trimming shortened V by 5 bases and J by 6 bases, and 11 bases separated the two germline ends. This CDR3 has 14 amino acids.

V gene TRBV7-9 combines with J gene TRBJ1-1, with D perhaps TRBD1 (5 bases). The CDR3 contains 17 residues. Germline assignment: CDR1 SEHNR and CDR2 FQNEAQ (reference sequence). Trimming cost V 5 bases and J 0 bases, with 19 bases left between them. Written as DNA, the CDR3 is TGTGCCAGCAGCCCACCTTCGGGCAGGACATTGAACACTGAAGCTTTCTTT. Encoded protein: CASSPPSGRTLNTEAFF.